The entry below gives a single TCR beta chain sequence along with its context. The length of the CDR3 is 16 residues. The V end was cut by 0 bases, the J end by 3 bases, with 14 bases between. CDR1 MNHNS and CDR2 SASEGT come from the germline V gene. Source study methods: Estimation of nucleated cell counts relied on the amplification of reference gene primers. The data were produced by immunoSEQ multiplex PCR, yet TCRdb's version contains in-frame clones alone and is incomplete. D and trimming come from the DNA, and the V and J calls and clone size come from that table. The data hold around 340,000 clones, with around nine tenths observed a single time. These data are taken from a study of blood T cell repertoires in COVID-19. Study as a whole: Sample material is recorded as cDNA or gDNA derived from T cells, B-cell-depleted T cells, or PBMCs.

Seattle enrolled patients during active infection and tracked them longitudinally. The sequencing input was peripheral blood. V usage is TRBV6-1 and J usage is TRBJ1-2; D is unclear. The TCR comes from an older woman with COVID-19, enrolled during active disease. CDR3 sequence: CASSEAGRRTDYGYTF. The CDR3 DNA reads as TGTGCCAGCAGTGAAGCAGGGAGGCGGACTGACTATGGCTACACCTTC.